These 10 T cell receptor beta chains originate from one sample sequenced in a study of CXCR3-negative and CXCR3-positive naive CD8 T cells. Each TRB cDNA library was prepared by 5' RACE (with UMI labels). TCRdb re-called the 5' RACE reads and gives one entry per CDR3 protein, without DNA. This specimen shows over 100,000 distinct CDR3 sequences; the ten leading clones hold 0.41%. Study conclusions and caveats: More hydrophobic TRB CDR3s were found in CXCR3-positive naive cells than in CXCR3-negative naive cells.

No antigen has been identified for these receptors. The sample taken for sequencing was naive CXCR3+ CD8+ T cells from blood. Subset indicated: CD45RO-CCR7+CD27+CD95- naive CD8+ T cells expressing CXCR3 (TNR3+). All receptors derive from a human donor in good health. Some clones in this sample may be carry-over from other donors' samples.

The chain is built from TRBV7-6 and TRBJ2-3; TCRdb's D call of TRBD2 is untestable without DNA. The CDR3 sequence is 15 residues long. In germline, CDR1 is SGHVS, CDR2 FNYEAQ. The CDR3 loop is CASSGEASDTDTQYF.

The chain employs TRBV14 and TRBJ2-7; TCRdb designates TRBD1, a call that cannot be tested without DNA. Germline lookup yields CDR1 SGHDN and CDR2 FVKESK. The CDR3 spans 14 residues. CDR3: CASSQEPRGHGQYF. The full variable domain, its missing parts supplied by reference TRBV14 and TRBJ2-7, is EAGVTQFPSHSVIEKGQTVTLRCDPISGHDNLYWYRRVMGKEIKFLLHFVKESKQDESGMPNNRFLAERTGGTYSTLKVQPAELEDSGVYFCASSQEPRGHGQYFGPGTRLTVT.

The V and J genes are TRBV29-1 and TRBJ2-5; checking the TCRdb D call of TRBD1 is not possible without DNA. Germline CDR1 is SQVTM and CDR2 is ANQGSEA. The CDR3 loop spans 13 amino acids. The CDR3 protein is CSVVRDWEETQYF.

V gene TRBV5-6 combines with J gene TRBJ2-1; TCRdb indicates TRBD2, and absent DNA this call remains unverified. CDR3 length: 15 residues. Per the germline V gene, CDR1 is SGHDT and CDR2 is YYEEEE. CDR3 amino acids: CASSLLAGGWIEQFF.

This chain uses TRBV20-1 with TRBJ2-1; TCRdb's D gene call, TRBD2, goes unchecked for lack of DNA. Per the germline V gene, CDR1 is DFQATT and CDR2 is SNEGSKA (reference sequence). This CDR3 comprises 15 residues. The CDR3 reads CSAELRDRSFNEQFF.

This rearrangement joins TRBV4-1 to TRBJ1-6; the D call from TCRdb, TRBD1, cannot be confirmed without DNA. In germline, CDR1 is MGHRA, CDR2 YSYEKL. This CDR3 has 14 amino acids. CDR3 sequence: CASSQGGANSPLHF.

V usage is TRBV6-6 and J usage is TRBJ2-5. This CDR3 region has 15 residues. CDR1 is MNHNY, CDR2 SVGAGI, per germline (reference sequence). CDR3 residues: CASSYSLGAEETQYF.

V is TRBV7-9 and J is TRBJ2-1. The CDR3 runs to 12 residues. The germline CDR1 and CDR2 sequences are SEHNR and FQNEAQ (reference sequence). CDR3 sequence: CASSLALLEQFF.

The CDR3 loop reads CASSYSTGNGYGYTF. The chain couples TRBV6-5 to TRBJ1-2; there is no DNA to check the TCRdb D call of TRBD1. CDR1 MNHEY and CDR2 SVGAGI come from the germline V gene. The CDR3 spans 15 residues.

The chain employs TRBV7-2 and TRBJ2-1; the D gene TCRdb calls, TRBD1, cannot be checked with no DNA. The germline CDR1 and CDR2 sequences are SGHTA and FQGNSA. The CDR3 is made up of 14 amino acids. The CDR3 region is CASSFPGFYNEQFF. The full variable domain, its missing parts supplied by reference TRBV7-2 and TRBJ2-1, is GAGVSQSPSNKVTEKGKDVELRCDPISGHTALYWYRQSLGQGLEFLIYFQGNSAPDKSGLPSDRFSAERTGGSVSTLTIQRTQQEDSAVYLCASSFPGFYNEQFFGPGTRLTVL.